The next 13 T cell receptor beta chains were all read from a single sample in a study of cytomegalovirus exposure and HLA in healthy donors. The PCR was carried out with 60 Vbeta primers and 13 Jbeta primers. TCRdb's copy holds only in-frame clones and misses some; the assay was immunoSEQ multiplex PCR. Seen here are over 150,000 clones, approximately 78% observed once, and the top ten hold over 5%. Sequencing was performed on PBMCs. The origin of the receptors is a woman in her forties or fifties in good health and CMV-seropositive.

The chain links TRBV5-1 to TRBJ2-4; TRBD1 might be the D (5 bases). The CDR3 runs to 13 residues. V dropped 4 bases and J dropped 7 bases, with 12 bases sitting between them. Per the germline V gene, CDR1 is SGHRS and CDR2 is YFSETQ. The CDR3 coding sequence is TGCGCCAGCAGCCCTACCAAGGGGAACATTCAGTACTTC. This encodes CASSPTKGNIQYF.

A single count supports this clone. This chain links TRBV18 with TRBJ2-1, with 14 bases that match TRBD2. This CDR3 spans 16 amino acids. V was pared by 5 bases and J by 5 bases, with 5 bases of the junction left unmatched. Germline assignment: CDR1 KGHSH and CDR2 LQKENI. The CDR3 protein is CASSSGTSGSHNEQFF. CDR3 coding DNA: TGTGCCAGCTCATCCGGGACTAGCGGGAGCCACAATGAGCAGTTCTTC.

This clone appeared once. The chain carries TRBV6-4 and TRBJ2-7, with D possibly matching TRBD2 (5 bases). Germline CDR1 is MRHNA and CDR2 is SNTAGT. V was shortened by 6 bases and J by 0 bases, with 18 bases between the two germline ends. The CDR3 consists of 16 residues. CDR3 region: CASSRTPDQSSYEQYF. For the CDR3, the DNA is TGTGCCAGCAGCAGGACTCCAGATCAAAGCTCCTACGAGCAGTACTTC.

This chain joins TRBV18 and TRBJ2-1; D is possibly TRBD1 (5 bases). Germline CDR1 KGHSH, CDR2 LQKENI. The CDR3 runs 13 residues. The V end lost 2 bases, the J end lost 4 bases, and 6 bases lay between the germline ends. CDR3 sequence (DNA): TGTGCCAGCTCACCAGGACAATACAATGAGCAGTTCTTC. As protein: CASSPGQYNEQFF.

In this sample, this clone turned up a few times. This sample includes further DNA sequences coding for the same CDR3. The genes are TRBV2 and TRBJ1-5, with a weak D call TRBD1 (5 bases). Trimming removed 6 bases at V and 0 bases at J, with 9 bases between. The length of the CDR3 is 14 residues. Germline V lookup: CDR1 SNHLY, CDR2 FYNNEI. CDR3 sequence: CASRGGNSNQPQHF. The CDR3 nucleotides are TGTGCCAGCAGGGGGGGAAATAGCAATCAGCCCCAGCATTTT.

This chain links TRBV27 with TRBJ2-1, with 12 bases identical to TRBD2. Germline V CDR1 and CDR2: MNHEY, SMNVEV (reference sequence). The CDR3 loop spans 16 amino acids. Unmatched junction bases numbered 6, after V lost 5 bases and J lost 4 bases. This CDR3 is CASSPPGLAGYNEQFF. DNA for the CDR3: TGTGCCAGCAGTCCCCCGGGACTAGCGGGTTACAATGAGCAGTTCTTC.

This clone has only a few counts. A read error may account for a junction end that differs from germline. The chain couples TRBV5-4 to TRBJ2-6; TRBD1 is a possible D gene (6 bases). The CDR3 length is 14 residues. CDR1 SGHNT and CDR2 YYREEE come from the germline V gene (reference sequence). The chain's CDR3 is CASRTGTGANGLTF. CDR3 DNA sequence: TGTGCCAGCAGAACAGGGACCGGGGCCAACGGCCTGACTTTC.

The rearrangement joins TRBV5-6 to TRBJ2-4; D call uncertain. V was pared by 3 bases and J by 0 bases, with 10 bases between. This CDR3 has 15 amino acids. Germline V gene sequence: CDR1 SGHDT, CDR2 YYEEEE. CDR3 bases: TGTGCCAGCAGCTGGAGAAACGCAGCCAAAAACATTCAGTACTTC. This gives the protein CASSWRNAAKNIQYF.

CDR3 loop: CASSPRGQGFKVRQPQHF. The CDR3 bases are TGTGCCAGTAGTCCCCGTGGGCAGGGGTTTAAGGTCCGTCAGCCCCAGCATTTT. V is TRBV19 and J is TRBJ1-5, with a weak D call TRBD1 (6 bases). CDR3 length: 18 amino acids. The V gene's germline CDR1 is LNHDA and CDR2 SQIVND (reference sequence). Trimming took 5 bases from V and 6 from J, leaving 26 bases between them.

V usage is TRBV14 and J usage is TRBJ1-5, with 10 bases identical to TRBD1. V trimming: 6 bases; J trimming: 6 bases; junction bases outside the gene matches: 11. This CDR3 comprises 16 residues. The germline V gene encodes CDR1 SGHDN and CDR2 FVKESK. Here the CDR3 DNA reads TGTGCCAGCAGGGACCCAGGACAGGGGGAATGTCAGCCCCAGCATTTT. Protein: CASRDPGQGECQPQHF.

In this sample, this clone turned up a few times. The V gene is TRBV21-1, the J gene TRBJ1-1. TRBV21-1 is marked as a pseudogene. This CDR3 has 17 amino acids. This chain's CDR3 is CASSHGVAGFLRTEAFF. CDR3 sequence (DNA): TGTGCCAGCAGTCATGGGGTCGCGGGGTTTCTACGCACTGAAGCTTTCTTT.

V gene TRBV19 combines with J gene TRBJ1-4, with D possibly being TRBD1 (5 bases). Germline lookup yields CDR1 LNHDA and CDR2 SQIVND (reference sequence). The CDR3 loop spans 14 amino acids. V lost 6 bases and J lost 1, with 9 bases in between. CDR3 nucleotides: TGTGCCAGTAGGCTTAGGGGAACTAATGAAAAACTGTTTTTT. Translation: CASRLRGTNEKLFF.

The chain combines TRBV7-3 with TRBJ2-5; weak D call: TRBD2 (5 bases). This CDR3 has 15 amino acids. The germline V gene has CDR1 SGHTA and CDR2 FQGTGA. Trimming cost V 0 bases and J 4 bases, with 12 bases left between them. The DNA of the CDR3 is TGTGCCAGCAGCTTAACCGCCGGGGTGGTAGAGACCCAGTACTTC. Residues: CASSLTAGVVETQYF.